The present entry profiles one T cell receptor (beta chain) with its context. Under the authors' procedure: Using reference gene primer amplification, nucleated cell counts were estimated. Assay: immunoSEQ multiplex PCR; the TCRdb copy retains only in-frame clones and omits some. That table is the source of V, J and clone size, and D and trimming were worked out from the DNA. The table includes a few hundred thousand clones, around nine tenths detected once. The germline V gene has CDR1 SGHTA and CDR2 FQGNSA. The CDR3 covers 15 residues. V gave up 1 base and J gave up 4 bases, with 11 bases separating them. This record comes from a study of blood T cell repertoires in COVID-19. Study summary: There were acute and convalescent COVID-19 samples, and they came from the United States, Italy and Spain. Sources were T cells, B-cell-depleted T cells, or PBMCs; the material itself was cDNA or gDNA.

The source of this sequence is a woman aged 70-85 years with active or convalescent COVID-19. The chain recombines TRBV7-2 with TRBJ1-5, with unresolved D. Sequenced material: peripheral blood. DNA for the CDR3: TGTGCCAGCAGCTTAGAAGGTGGAGAGAATCAGCCCCAGCATTTT. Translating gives CASSLEGGENQPQHF.